Following are 23 T cell receptor beta chains from one sample sequenced in a study of cytomegalovirus exposure and HLA in healthy donors (dated 2017 in TCRdb). The library relied on the immunoSEQ multiplex PCR assay. Here the immuneACCESS table is served through TCRdb, limited to in-frame sequences with V and J called. Missing clones are a known gap in these copies; in checked studies unresolved V genes cover under half, and the rest lacks a known reason. This sample is represented by roughly 82,000 clones; 85% to 95% of them were singletons. 0.55% to 0.75% of the sample goes to the ten largest clones. The sequencing input was PBMCs. The source of these receptors is a young man in good health and CMV-seronegative.

In the case of this clone: The same CDR3 can be traced to other DNA sequences in this sample. The chain employs TRBV5-1 and TRBJ2-1; 10 nucleotides agree with TRBD2. The CDR3 covers 15 residues. The germline V gene has CDR1 SGHRS and CDR2 YFSETQ. Losses at the gene ends were 1 base for V and 2 bases for J; bases not matched to a gene: 0. The CDR3: CASSLSGGAYNEQFF. The DNA for the CDR3 is TGCGCCAGCAGCTTGAGCGGGGGGGCCTACAATGAGCAGTTCTTC.

In DNA, the CDR3 is TGCGCCAGCAGCCAAATACAGGGCTCTGAAAAACTGTTTTTT. Translating gives CASSQIQGSEKLFF. The rearrangement uses TRBV4-1 and TRBJ1-4; a possible D gene is TRBD1 (6 bases). The CDR3 is made up of 14 amino acids. Per germline, CDR1 MGHRA and CDR2 YSYEKL. Deletions cut 2 bases from V and 7 bases from J, with 11 bases between.

This clone appeared once. CDR3 loop: CASSPPGTGANEQYF. CDR3 DNA sequence: TGTGCCAGCAGCCCACCCGGGACAGGGGCTAACGAGCAGTACTTC. V gene TRBV28 combines with J gene TRBJ2-7; 10 bases match TRBD1. There are 15 residues in the CDR3. Germline V gives CDR1 MDHEN, CDR2 SYDVKM. Trimming at V came to 6 bases and at J to 5 bases, leaving 10 bases not matched to a gene.

The V and J genes are TRBV6-4 and TRBJ2-2; the match to TRBD2 covers 7 bases. CDR1 MRHNA and CDR2 SNTAGT come from the germline V gene. The trim removed 0 bases at V and 6 bases at J, leaving 4 bases unmatched. The CDR3 has 15 residues. CDR3 region: CASSDSSGASGELFF. The CDR3 DNA sequence: TGTGCCAGCAGTGACTCGAGCGGGGCCTCCGGGGAGCTGTTTTTT.

The chain recombines TRBV6-5 with TRBJ1-2; 7 bases match TRBD1. Germline CDR1 MNHEY, CDR2 SVGAGI. The trim removed 5 bases at V and 5 bases at J, leaving 11 bases unmatched. The CDR3 is 15 residues long. CDR3 DNA: TGTGCCAGCAGTCCTTCGTACAGGGGTAGTTATGGCTACACCTTC. The encoded protein is CASSPSYRGSYGYTF.

CDR3 residues: CASSRYIGDTEAFF. CDR3 sequence (DNA): TGTGCCAGCAGCCGATATATAGGGGACACTGAAGCTTTCTTT. The chain recombines TRBV7-9 with TRBJ1-1; D is possibly TRBD1 (5 bases). The CDR3 is 14 residues long. Germline V CDR1 and CDR2: SEHNR, FQNEAQ (reference sequence). Trimming stripped 5 bases from V and 3 bases from J, with 13 bases between.

V is TRBV30 and J is TRBJ1-2; TRBD1 is a possible D gene (5 bases). The CDR3 is 12 amino acids. Per the germline V gene, CDR1 is GTSNPN and CDR2 is SVGIG (reference sequence). Trimming left V 0 bases short and J 5 bases short, with 7 bases between. The CDR3 here is CAWSVQAYGYTF. Written as DNA, the CDR3 is TGTGCCTGGAGTGTACAGGCATATGGCTACACCTTC.

V usage is TRBV4-2 and J usage is TRBJ2-1; 12 bases align to TRBD2. The trim removed 0 bases at V and 5 bases at J, leaving 5 bases unmatched. This CDR3 is built from 17 residues. CDR1 is LGHNA, CDR2 YNFKEQ, per germline. CDR3 DNA sequence: TGTGCCAGCAGCCAAGAGATAGGACTAGCGGGAAACAATGAGCAGTTCTTC. Translation gives CASSQEIGLAGNNEQFF.

The V gene is TRBV10-2, the J gene TRBJ2-5; the match to TRBD1 covers 7 bases. Looked up from germline, CDR1 is WSHSY and CDR2 is SAAADI. This CDR3 spans 14 amino acids. V shed 2 bases and J 4 bases; nucleotides not matched to a gene: 4. CDR3 loop: CASSETGDGETQYF. CDR3 nucleotides: TGCGCCAGCAGTGAGACAGGGGACGGAGAGACCCAGTACTTC.

J is TRBJ2-2 and V is TRBV6-4; possibly TRBD1 for D (5 bases). The CDR3 extends over 16 amino acids. With 4 bases removed from V and 0 bases from J, the gap between germline ends came to 12 bases. Germline CDR1 MRHNA, CDR2 SNTAGT. The DNA of the CDR3 is TGTGCCAGCAGTGCCTGGGGCTATTCGAACACCGGGGAGCTGTTTTTT. This gives the protein CASSAWGYSNTGELFF.

The V call is TRBV10-2, the J call TRBJ1-1; D remains unclear. This CDR3 contains 14 residues. CDR1 WSHSY and CDR2 SAAADI come from the germline V gene. The V and J ends lost 5 bases and 1 base respectively, with 11 bases between them. CDR3 coding DNA: TGCGCCAGCAGTTCACAGCCTTGGAACACTGAAGCTTTCTTT. It codes for CASSSQPWNTEAFF.

The rearrangement uses TRBV5-4 and TRBJ1-3, with D possibly TRBD1 on 6 matching bases. Germline V gives CDR1 SGHNT, CDR2 YYREEE (reference sequence). This CDR3 spans 16 amino acids. Trimming took off 0 bases at V and 3 bases at J, with 13 bases between the two ends. CDR3 sequence reads: CASSLDAGALGNTIYF. The CDR3 nucleotides are TGTGCCAGCAGCTTGGATGCGGGGGCGCTTGGAAACACCATATATTTT.

V is TRBV5-1 and J is TRBJ1-1; D perhaps matches TRBD1 (6 bases). Trimming removed 5 bases from V and 6 bases from J, with 17 bases in between. Germline CDR1 SGHRS, CDR2 YFSETQ. CDR3 size: 14 residues. CDR3: CASSTPQGWPEAFF. The DNA for the CDR3 is TGCGCCAGCAGTACTCCTCAGGGGTGGCCTGAAGCTTTCTTT.

The chain uses TRBV20-1 and TRBJ2-5; 7 nucleotides match TRBD2. With V trimmed by 6 bases and J by 7 bases, 5 bases remained unmatched. This CDR3 contains 11 residues. CDR1 and CDR2 from the germline V gene are DFQATT and SNEGSKA (reference sequence). The CDR3 here is CSATSGGTQYF. CDR3 sequence (DNA): TGCAGTGCAACCTCGGGGGGGACCCAGTACTTC.

The rearrangement uses TRBV5-1 and TRBJ1-1; 8 positions agree with TRBD1. CDR1 and CDR2 from the germline V gene are SGHRS and YFSETQ. The CDR3 length is 15 residues. The V and J ends lost 6 bases and 5 bases, in that order; junction bases with no gene match: 12. The CDR3 DNA sequence: TGCGCCAGCACCACATCCGGGACAGGTCGGACTGAAGCTTTCTTT. Its translation is CASTTSGTGRTEAFF.

Concerning this clone: Distinct nucleotide sequences in the sample also encode this CDR3. The V call is TRBV29-1, the J call TRBJ2-1, with TRBD1 as a possible D gene (5 bases). V gave up 6 bases and J gave up 0 bases, with 9 bases separating them. Germline V gene data show CDR1 as SQVTM and CDR2 as ANQGSEA. The CDR3 spans 13 residues. CDR3 sequence: CSVQGGSYNEQFF. DNA for the CDR3: TGCAGCGTGCAGGGCGGCTCCTACAATGAGCAGTTCTTC.

The chain recombines TRBV7-9 with TRBJ2-7, with 16 bases lining up with TRBD2. There are 13 residues in the CDR3. Per germline, CDR1 SEHNR and CDR2 FQNEAQ (reference sequence). V shed 8 bases and J 7 bases; nucleotides not matched to a gene: 2. CDR3 nucleotide sequence: TGTGCCAGCGGGACTAGCGGGAGGGGTGAGCAGTACTTC. It translates to CASGTSGRGEQYF.

The chain employs TRBV7-8 and TRBJ2-1; weak D call: TRBD2 (5 bases). The CDR3 consists of 16 residues. Trimming took off 4 bases at V and 2 bases at J, with 15 bases between the two ends. Germline V lookup: CDR1 SGHVS, CDR2 FQNEAQ. CDR3 loop: CASSSTRLAAYNEQFF. Written as DNA, the CDR3 is TGTGCCAGCAGCTCTACCAGGCTAGCTGCCTACAATGAGCAGTTCTTC.

In this sample, this clone turned up once. The rearrangement uses TRBV28 and TRBJ2-3, with D possibly being TRBD2 (7 bases). V was trimmed by 3 bases and J by 0 bases, leaving 25 bases between them. CDR3 length: 20 amino acids. Germline-derived CDR1 and CDR2 are MDHEN and SYDVKM. The CDR3 reads CASSFPSWVGGHLSTDTQYF. CDR3 bases: TGTGCCAGCAGTTTTCCCTCTTGGGTGGGGGGGCACCTTAGCACAGATACGCAGTATTTT. Filled out from reference TRBV28 and TRBJ2-3, the complete variable domain reads DVKVTQSSRYLVKRTGEKVFLECVQDMDHENMFWYRQDPGLGLRLIYFSYDVKMKEKGDIPEGYSVSREKKERFSLILESASTNQTSMYLCASSFPSWVGGHLSTDTQYFGPGTRLTVL.

V usage is TRBV28 and J usage is TRBJ2-7; 7 bases match TRBD1. Germline V CDR1 and CDR2: MDHEN, SYDVKM. V shed 6 bases and J 2 bases; nucleotides not matched to a gene: 7. This CDR3 has 14 residues. The CDR3 DNA follows: TGTGCCAGCAGCACCGACAGGGCCACCTACGAGCAGTACTTC. This codes for CASSTDRATYEQYF.

J is TRBJ2-7 and V is TRBV7-9; 8 nucleotides match TRBD2. Germline values: CDR1 SEHNR, CDR2 FQNEAQ (reference sequence). The CDR3 has 15 amino acids. The V and J ends lost 5 bases and 3 bases, in that order; junction bases with no gene match: 9. CDR3 bases: TGTGCCAGCAGCGGCCTCGGACTAGCAAACTACGAGCAGTACTTC. Protein: CASSGLGLANYEQYF.

The rearrangement links TRBV11-3 to TRBJ1-1; D is unclear. The CDR3 has 14 amino acids. V gave up 0 bases and J gave up 5 bases, with 10 bases separating them. From germline, CDR1 is SGHNT and CDR2 YENEEA. CDR3 in DNA: TGTGCCAGCAGCTTAGAAGGCGCGGGAACTGAAGCTTTCTTT. As protein: CASSLEGAGTEAFF.

The genes are TRBV7-6 and TRBJ2-2; 9 nucleotides match TRBD1. CDR1 SGHVS and CDR2 FNYEAQ come from the germline V gene. The CDR3 consists of 14 residues. V lost 6 bases to trimming and J lost 7 bases; unmatched junction nucleotides: 6. CDR3 sequence reads: CASSSQGAIGELFF. As DNA, the CDR3 is TGTGCCAGCAGTTCACAGGGGGCAATCGGGGAGCTGTTTTTT.